This entry lists 2 T cell receptor beta chains sequenced from one sample in a study of cytomegalovirus exposure and HLA in healthy donors. Primers: 60 Vbeta forward and 13 Jbeta reverse. Profiling relied on immunoSEQ multiplex PCR, and the TCRdb table lists in-frame clones only, not all of them. Among 110,000 to 150,000 clones listed, 75% to 85% were seen once. The sequencing input was PBMCs. The origin of the receptors is a woman aged 18-29 years in good health and CMV-seropositive.

In this sample, this clone turned up once. J is TRBJ2-5 and V is TRBV2, with D unresolved. The V gene lost 3 bases and the J gene lost 4 bases, with 12 bases spanning the gap. This CDR3 has 14 residues. Germline values: CDR1 SNHLY, CDR2 FYNNEI. The CDR3 protein is CASSDRQLRETQYF. The CDR3 region has the DNA TGTGCCAGCAGTGATCGCCAATTGCGAGAGACCCAGTACTTC. The variable domain in full, completed from reference TRBV2 and TRBJ2-5, reads EPEVTQTPSHQVTQMGQEVILRCVPISNHLYFYWYRQILGQKVEFLVSFYNNEISEKSEIFDDQFSVERPDGSNFTLKIRSTKLEDSAMYFCASSDRQLRETQYFGPGTRLLVL.

The chain has TRBV29-1 and TRBJ2-7; 7 positions agree with TRBD1. V shed 4 bases and J 1 base; nucleotides not matched to a gene: 4. This CDR3 is built from 13 residues. CDR1 is SQVTM and CDR2 is ANQGSEA in the germline V gene. The CDR3 loop reads CSVGQGTSYEQYF. The CDR3 DNA is TGCAGCGTTGGACAGGGCACATCCTACGAGCAGTACTTC.